This T cell receptor (beta chain) derives from a study of cytomegalovirus exposure and HLA in healthy donors. The PCR used 60 Vbeta and 13 Jbeta primers. This table comes from immunoSEQ multiplex PCR, and its TCRdb copy is limited to in-frame clones, with some not included. Counted here are fewer than 250,000 clones, over 70% occurring once; the ten biggest clones make up around 1.4%. Germline CDR1 is MDHEN and CDR2 is SYDVKM. The CDR3 contains 17 residues. Trimming removed 2 bases at V and 2 bases at J, with 19 bases between. A single count supports this clone. This receptor was identified in a man aged 25 to 45 in good health and CMV-seronegative. The sequencing sample was made of PBMCs. The V gene is TRBV28, the J gene TRBJ2-7; TRBD1 is a possible D gene (6 bases). In DNA, the CDR3 is TGTGCCAGCAGTTTACGAGGTTGGGGACAAGTTGCCTACGAGCAGTACTTC. Protein: CASSLRGWGQVAYEQYF.